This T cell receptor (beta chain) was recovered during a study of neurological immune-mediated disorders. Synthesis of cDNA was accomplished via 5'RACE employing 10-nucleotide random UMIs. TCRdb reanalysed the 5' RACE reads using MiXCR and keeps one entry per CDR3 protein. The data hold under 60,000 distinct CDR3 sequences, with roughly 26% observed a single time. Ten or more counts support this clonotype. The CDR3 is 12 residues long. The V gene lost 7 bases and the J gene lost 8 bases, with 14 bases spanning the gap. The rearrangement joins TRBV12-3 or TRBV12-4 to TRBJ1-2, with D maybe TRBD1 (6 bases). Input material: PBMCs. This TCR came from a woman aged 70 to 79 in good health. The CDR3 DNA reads TGTGCCAGCACCTATAGGGGGTTGGGCTACACCTTC. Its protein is CASTYRGLGYTF.